The T cell receptor (beta chain) under discussion was sequenced for a study of glioma-infiltrating T cells. Broader study findings: Tissue-blood divergence was below expectation in non-neoplastic patients, above in gliomas.

After removal of 1 base from V and 1 base from J, the junction contained 7 bases not matched to a gene. The CDR3 length is 17 residues. The germline V gene encodes CDR1 SGHNT and CDR2 YYREEE (reference sequence). This clonotype was counted only a few times. Its antigen remains unidentified. The iRepertoire nested amplicon-rescue multiplex PCR amplified TCR alpha and beta CDR3s from RNA. Via MiXCR, TCRdb re-called the multiplex PCR reads, giving one row per CDR3 protein. The sample holds about 110,000 distinct CDR3 sequences; around 25% are singletons and the top ten take around 30%. The sequence was obtained from a human donor with low-grade glioma or glioblastoma, undergoing nonglioma brain surgery, or in good health (not recorded which). The rearrangement joins TRBV5-4 to TRBJ2-3; 9 positions agree with TRBD2. Specimen: glioma tissue, nonneoplastic brain tissue, or PBMCs (not recorded which). In DNA, the CDR3 is TGTGCCAGCAGCTTGTTCTCGTCTAGCGGGGGCACAGATACGCAGTATTTT. Amino acids: CASSLFSSSGGTDTQYF.